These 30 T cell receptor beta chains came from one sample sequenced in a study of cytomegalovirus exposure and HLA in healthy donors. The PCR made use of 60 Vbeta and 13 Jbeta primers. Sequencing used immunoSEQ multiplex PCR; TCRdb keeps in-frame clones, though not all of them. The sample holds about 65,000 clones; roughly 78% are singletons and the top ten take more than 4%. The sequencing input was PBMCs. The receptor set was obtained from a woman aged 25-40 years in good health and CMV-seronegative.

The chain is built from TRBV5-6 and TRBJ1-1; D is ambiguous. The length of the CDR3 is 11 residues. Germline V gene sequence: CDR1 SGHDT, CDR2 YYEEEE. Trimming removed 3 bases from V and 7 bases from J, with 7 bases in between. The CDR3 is CASSSVGEAFF. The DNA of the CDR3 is TGTGCCAGCAGCTCCGTCGGTGAAGCTTTCTTT.

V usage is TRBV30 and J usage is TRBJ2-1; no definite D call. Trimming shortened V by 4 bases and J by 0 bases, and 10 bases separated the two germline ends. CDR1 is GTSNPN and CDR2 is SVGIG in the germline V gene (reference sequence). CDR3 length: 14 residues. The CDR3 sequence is CAWNILTSYNEQFF. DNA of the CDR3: TGTGCCTGGAACATTCTTACCTCCTACAATGAGCAGTTCTTC.

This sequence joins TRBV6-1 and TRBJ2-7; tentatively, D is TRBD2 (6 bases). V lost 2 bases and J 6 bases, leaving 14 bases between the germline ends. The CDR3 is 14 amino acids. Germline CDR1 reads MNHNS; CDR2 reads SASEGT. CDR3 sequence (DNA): TGTGCCAGCAGTGAAAGGTCGGGAGAGGCCGAGCAGTACTTC. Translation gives CASSERSGEAEQYF.

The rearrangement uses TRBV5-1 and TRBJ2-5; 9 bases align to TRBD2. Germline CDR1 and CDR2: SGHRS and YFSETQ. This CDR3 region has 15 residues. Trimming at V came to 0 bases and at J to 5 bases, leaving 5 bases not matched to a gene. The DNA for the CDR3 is TGCGCCAGCAGCTTGGGTAGCGGGAGCCACGAGACCCAGTACTTC. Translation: CASSLGSGSHETQYF. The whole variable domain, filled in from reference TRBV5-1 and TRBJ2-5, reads KAGVTQTPRYLIKTRGQQVTLSCSPISGHRSVSWYQQTPGQGLQFLFEYFSETQRNKGNFPGRFSGRQFSNSRSEMNVSTLELGDSALYLCASSLGSGSHETQYFGPGTRLLVL.

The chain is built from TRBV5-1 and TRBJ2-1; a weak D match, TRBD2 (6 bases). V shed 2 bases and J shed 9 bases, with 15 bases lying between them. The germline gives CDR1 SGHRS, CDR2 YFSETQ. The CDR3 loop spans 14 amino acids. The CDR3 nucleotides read TGCGCCAGCAGCTTCTCCCCCCCGGGGGTTGAGCAGTTCTTC. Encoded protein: CASSFSPPGVEQFF.

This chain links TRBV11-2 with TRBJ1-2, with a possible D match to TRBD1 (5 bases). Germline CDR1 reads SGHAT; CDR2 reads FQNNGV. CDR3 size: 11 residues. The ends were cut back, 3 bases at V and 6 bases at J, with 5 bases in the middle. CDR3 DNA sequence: TGTGCCAGCAGCTTCAGGGATGGCTACACCTTC. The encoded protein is CASSFRDGYTF.

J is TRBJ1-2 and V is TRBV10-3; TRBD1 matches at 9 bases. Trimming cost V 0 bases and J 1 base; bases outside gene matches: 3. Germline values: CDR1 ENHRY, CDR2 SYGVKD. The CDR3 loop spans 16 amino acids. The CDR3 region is CAISESGTGLNYGYTF. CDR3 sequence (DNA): TGTGCCATCAGTGAGTCCGGGACAGGGCTTAACTATGGCTACACCTTC.

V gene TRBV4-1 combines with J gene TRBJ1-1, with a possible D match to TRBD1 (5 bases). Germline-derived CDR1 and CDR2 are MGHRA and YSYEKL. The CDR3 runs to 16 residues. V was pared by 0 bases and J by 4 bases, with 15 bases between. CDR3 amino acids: CASSQDRQGGSTEAFF. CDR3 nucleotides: TGCGCCAGCAGCCAAGATCGGCAGGGAGGGAGCACTGAAGCTTTCTTT.

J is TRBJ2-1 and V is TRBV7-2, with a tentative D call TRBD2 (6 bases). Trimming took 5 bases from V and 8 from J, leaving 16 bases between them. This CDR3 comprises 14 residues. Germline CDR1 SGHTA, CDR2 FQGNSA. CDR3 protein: CASSPPTSFYEQFF. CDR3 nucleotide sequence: TGTGCCAGCAGCCCCCCGACTAGTTTCTATGAGCAGTTCTTC.

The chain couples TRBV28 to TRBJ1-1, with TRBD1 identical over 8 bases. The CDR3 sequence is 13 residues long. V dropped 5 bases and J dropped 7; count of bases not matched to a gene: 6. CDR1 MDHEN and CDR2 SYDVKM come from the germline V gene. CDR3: CASSPTDRGEAFF. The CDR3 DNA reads TGTGCCAGCAGTCCTACCGACAGGGGTGAAGCTTTCTTT.

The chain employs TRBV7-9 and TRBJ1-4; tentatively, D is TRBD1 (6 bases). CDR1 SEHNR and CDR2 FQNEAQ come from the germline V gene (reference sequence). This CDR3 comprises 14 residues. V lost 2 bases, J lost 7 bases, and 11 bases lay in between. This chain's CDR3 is CASSLSGTLEKLFF. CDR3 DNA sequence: TGTGCCAGCAGCTTATCCGGGACACTTGAAAAACTGTTTTTT.

The CDR3: CASSYSRYGRSEQYF. In nucleotides, the CDR3 is TGTGCCAGCAGTTACTCGAGGTATGGCCGGAGCGAGCAGTACTTC. The chain has TRBV6-5 and TRBJ2-7; D unresolved. From germline, CDR1 is MNHEY and CDR2 SVGAGI. The CDR3 runs to 15 residues. Deletions cut 0 bases from V and 6 bases from J, with 15 bases between.

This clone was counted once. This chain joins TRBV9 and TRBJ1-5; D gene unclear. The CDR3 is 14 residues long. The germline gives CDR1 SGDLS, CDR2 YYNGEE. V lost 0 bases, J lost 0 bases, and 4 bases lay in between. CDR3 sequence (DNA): TGTGCCAGCAGCGTAGCAGATAGCAATCAGCCCCAGCATTTT. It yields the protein CASSVADSNQPQHF.

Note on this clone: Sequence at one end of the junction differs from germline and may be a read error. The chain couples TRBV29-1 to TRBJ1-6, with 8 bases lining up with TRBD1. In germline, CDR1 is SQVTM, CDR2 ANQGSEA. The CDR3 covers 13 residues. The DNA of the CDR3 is TGCAGCGTTGCACAGGGGGATAACTCACCCCTCCACTTT. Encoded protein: CSVAQGDNSPLHF.

The CDR3 DNA sequence: TGTGCCAGCACCCTCCAGGGCAGAACCTACGAGCAGTACTTC. As protein: CASTLQGRTYEQYF. The rearrangement joins TRBV5-4 to TRBJ2-7; possibly TRBD1 for D (5 bases). This CDR3 comprises 14 residues. Germline CDR1 and CDR2: SGHNT and YYREEE (reference sequence). V was cut by 6 bases and J by 2 bases, with 15 bases left in between.

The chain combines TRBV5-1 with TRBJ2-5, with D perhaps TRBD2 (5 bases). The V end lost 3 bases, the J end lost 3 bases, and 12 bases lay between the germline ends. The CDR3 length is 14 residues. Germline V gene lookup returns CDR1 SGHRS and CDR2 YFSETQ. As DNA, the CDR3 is TGCGCCAGCAGCTCCGGACTGACGAAAGAGACCCAGTACTTC. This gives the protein CASSSGLTKETQYF.

CDR3 sequence: CASSRLGGFQNIQYF. CDR3 nucleotide sequence: TGTGCCAGCTCACGGTTAGGGGGCTTCCAAAACATTCAGTACTTC. The V gene is TRBV18, the J gene TRBJ2-4; 7 bases match TRBD1. Trimming at V came to 4 bases and at J to 5 bases, leaving 8 bases not matched to a gene. CDR1 KGHSH and CDR2 LQKENI come from the germline V gene. This CDR3 is built from 15 residues. The full variable domain, its missing parts supplied by reference TRBV18 and TRBJ2-4, is NAGVMQNPRHLVRRRGQEARLRCSPMKGHSHVYWYRQLPEEGLKFMVYLQKENIIDESGMPKERFSAEFPKEGPSILRIQQVVRGDSAAYFCASSRLGGFQNIQYFGAGTRLSVL.

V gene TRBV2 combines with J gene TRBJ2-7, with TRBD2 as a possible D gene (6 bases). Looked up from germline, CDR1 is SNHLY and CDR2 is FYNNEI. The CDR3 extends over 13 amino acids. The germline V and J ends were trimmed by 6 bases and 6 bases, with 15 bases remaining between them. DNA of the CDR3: TGTGCCAGCAGGGCGGGCGGGGTGGGCGAGCAGTACTTC. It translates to CASRAGGVGEQYF.

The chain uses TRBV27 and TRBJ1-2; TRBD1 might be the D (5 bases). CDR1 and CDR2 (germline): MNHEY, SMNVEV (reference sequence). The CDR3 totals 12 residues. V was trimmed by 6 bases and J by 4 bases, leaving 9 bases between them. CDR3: CASRPGGYGYTF. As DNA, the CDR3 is TGTGCCAGCAGGCCGGGGGGCTATGGCTACACCTTC.

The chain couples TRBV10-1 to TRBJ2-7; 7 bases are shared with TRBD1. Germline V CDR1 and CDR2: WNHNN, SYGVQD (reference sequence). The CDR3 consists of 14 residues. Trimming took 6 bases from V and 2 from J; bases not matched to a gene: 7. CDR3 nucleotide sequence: TGCGCCAGCAGGACAGGGAAAGAGGCCTACGAGCAGTACTTC. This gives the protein CASRTGKEAYEQYF.

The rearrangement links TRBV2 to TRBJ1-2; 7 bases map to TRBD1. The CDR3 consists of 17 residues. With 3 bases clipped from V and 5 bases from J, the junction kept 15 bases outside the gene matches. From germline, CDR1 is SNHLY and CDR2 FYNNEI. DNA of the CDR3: TGTGCCAGCAGTGACTACGGTAGGGGGCTGGGTCTGTATGGCTACACCTTC. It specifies CASSDYGRGLGLYGYTF.

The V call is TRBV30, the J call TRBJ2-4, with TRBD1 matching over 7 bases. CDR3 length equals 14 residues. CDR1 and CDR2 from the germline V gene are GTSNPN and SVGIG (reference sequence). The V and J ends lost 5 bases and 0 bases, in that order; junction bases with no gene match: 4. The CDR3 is CAWSPGGAKNIQYF. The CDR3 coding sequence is TGTGCCTGGTCTCCAGGGGGAGCCAAAAACATTCAGTACTTC. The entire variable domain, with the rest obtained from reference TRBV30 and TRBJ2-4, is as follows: SQTIHQWPATLVQPVGSPLSLECTVEGTSNPNLYWYRQAAGRGLQLLFYSVGIGQISSEVPQNLSASRPQDRQFILSSKKLLLSDSGFYLCAWSPGGAKNIQYFGAGTRLSVL.

CDR3 residues: CASSERRHQADTQYF. CDR3 nucleotide sequence: TGTGCCAGCAGTGAACGTAGACATCAGGCAGATACGCAGTATTTT. The J gene is TRBJ2-3, the V gene TRBV25-1; D uncertain. Germline-derived CDR1 and CDR2 are MGHDK and SYGVNS. CDR3 length: 15 residues. The ends were cut back, 2 bases at V and 4 bases at J, with 13 bases in the middle.

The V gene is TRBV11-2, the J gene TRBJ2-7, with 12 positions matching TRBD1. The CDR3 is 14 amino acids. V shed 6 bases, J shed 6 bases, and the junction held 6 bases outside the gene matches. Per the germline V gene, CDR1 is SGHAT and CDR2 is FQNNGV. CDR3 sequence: CASRGGQGASEQYF. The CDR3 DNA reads TGTGCCAGCAGGGGGGGACAGGGGGCGAGCGAGCAGTACTTC.

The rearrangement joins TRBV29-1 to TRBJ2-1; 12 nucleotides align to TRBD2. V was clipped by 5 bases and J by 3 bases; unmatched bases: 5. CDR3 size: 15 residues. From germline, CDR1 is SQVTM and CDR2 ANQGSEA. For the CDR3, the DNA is TGCAGCGTTACGACACTAGCGGGAGGCTACAATGAGCAGTTCTTC. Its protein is CSVTTLAGGYNEQFF.

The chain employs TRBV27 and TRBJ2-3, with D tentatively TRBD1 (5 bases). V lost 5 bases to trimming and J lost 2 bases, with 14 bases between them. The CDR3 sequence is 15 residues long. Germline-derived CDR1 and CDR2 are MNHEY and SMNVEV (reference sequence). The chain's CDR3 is CASSPRKTATDTQYF. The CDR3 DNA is TGTGCCAGCAGTCCCCGGAAGACAGCCACAGATACGCAGTATTTT.

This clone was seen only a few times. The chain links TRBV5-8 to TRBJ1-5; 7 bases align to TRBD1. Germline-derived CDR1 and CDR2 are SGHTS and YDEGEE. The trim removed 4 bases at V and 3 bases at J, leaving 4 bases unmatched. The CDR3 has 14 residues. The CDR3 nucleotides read TGTGCCAGCAGCCCCGGGACAGTCAATCAGCCCCAGCATTTT. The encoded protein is CASSPGTVNQPQHF.

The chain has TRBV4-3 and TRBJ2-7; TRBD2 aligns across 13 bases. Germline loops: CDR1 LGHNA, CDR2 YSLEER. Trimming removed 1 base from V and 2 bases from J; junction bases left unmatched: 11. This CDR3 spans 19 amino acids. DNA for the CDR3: TGCGCCAGCAGCCAAGGAGCGGCCCGGACTAGCGGGAGACCCTACGAGCAGTACTTC. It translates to CASSQGAARTSGRPYEQYF.

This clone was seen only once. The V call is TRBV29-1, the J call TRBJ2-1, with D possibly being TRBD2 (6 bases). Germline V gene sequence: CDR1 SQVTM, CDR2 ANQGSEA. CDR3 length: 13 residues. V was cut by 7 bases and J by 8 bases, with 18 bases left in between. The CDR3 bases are TGCAGCGAGACCGAGACGGGAGTACATGAGCAGTTCTTC. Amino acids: CSETETGVHEQFF.

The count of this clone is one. The CDR3 protein is CASSLGLASEQFF. CDR3 DNA sequence: TGTGCCAGCAGCTTGGGACTAGCGTCGGAGCAGTTCTTC. V usage is TRBV5-6 and J usage is TRBJ2-1; 8 bases map to TRBD2. Germline V gene lookup returns CDR1 SGHDT and CDR2 YYEEEE. Trimming took 0 bases from V and 10 from J; bases not matched to a gene: 3. This CDR3 is built from 13 residues.